The clone carrying this T cell receptor (beta chain) was observed a handful of times. Antigen: not known. The germline V gene has CDR1 SQVTM and CDR2 ANQGSEA. V dropped 4 bases and J dropped 3 bases, with 13 bases sitting between them. The CDR3 has 13 residues. Both 60 Vbeta primers and 13 Jbeta primers went into the PCR. Assay: immunoSEQ multiplex PCR; the TCRdb copy retains only in-frame clones and omits some. The top ten hold 2.5% to 3% of the sample, which has approximately 170,000 clones, approximately 84% seen once. The data were taken from a study of cytomegalovirus exposure and HLA in healthy donors. Study outcomes and limitations: In a later analysis, about 17,000 TCR beta sequences were associated with HLA alleles at 0.05 false discovery rate. Certain indistinguishable V segments, among them TRBV6-2 and TRBV6-3, were excluded.

This chain links TRBV29-1 with TRBJ2-7; a possible D gene is TRBD1 (6 bases). Sequencing was carried out using PBMCs. This receptor was obtained from a man aged 25 to 45 in good health and CMV-seropositive. The CDR3 loop is CSVGEAGDYEQYF. The CDR3 bases are TGCAGCGTTGGAGAGGCAGGGGACTACGAGCAGTACTTC.